The clone carrying this TCR beta chain has more than one count but fewer than ten. As handled by the study authors: How many nucleated cells were present was estimated from reference gene primer amplification. Some clones are missing from TCRdb's copy, which holds only in-frame ones; the method was immunoSEQ multiplex PCR. That table furnishes V, J and clone size, whereas the DNA furnished D and trimming. The repertoire holds approximately 76,000 clones, with about 80% as singletons. This CDR3 is 16 amino acids long. Germline V gene sequence: CDR1 MGHRA, CDR2 YSYEKL. Between the trimmed V and J ends, which lost 0 bases and 2 bases, there was a span of 10 bases. The entry originates in a study of blood T cell repertoires in COVID-19. In the study overall: Sites in the United States, Italy and Spain provided acute and convalescent COVID-19 samples. Nucleic acid was either cDNA or gDNA, and it came from T cells, B-cell-depleted T cells, or PBMCs.

The TCR sequence derives from a man aged 45-65 years with acute or convalescent COVID-19. Sequencing input: peripheral blood. J is TRBJ2-2 and V is TRBV4-1, with D uncertain. The CDR3 nucleotides read TGCGCCAGCAGCCAAGAAGAGACTCTTAACACCGGGGAGCTGTTTTTT. It codes for CASSQEETLNTGELFF.